These 11 T cell receptor beta chains share one sample of origin, sequenced in a study of shared clonotypes between healthy human individuals. Some clones are missing from TCRdb's copy, which holds only in-frame ones; the method was immunoSEQ multiplex PCR. The sample holds millions of clones, around nine tenths seen once. Material for sequencing was naive CD4+ T cells sorted from blood. As to subset: CD45RA+ positively selected. Source of these receptors: a man between 18 and 35 years old in good health.

The V call is TRBV5-3, the J call TRBJ2-7; 9 positions match TRBD2. TRBV5-3 is given ORF status, its function remaining uncertain. The CDR3 totals 15 residues. V was pared by 2 bases and J by 0 bases, with 3 bases of the junction left unmatched. CDR3 nucleotides: TGTGCCAGAAGCTTTAGCGGGAGCCACTCCTACGAGCAGTACTTC. Its protein is CARSFSGSHSYEQYF.

The chain links TRBV29-1 to TRBJ2-5; D remains unclear. The CDR3 spans 14 residues. Germline V lookup: CDR1 SQVTM, CDR2 ANQGSEA. The V and J ends lost 2 bases and 2 bases respectively, with 12 bases between them. CDR3 sequence (DNA): TGCAGCGTTGAACCCCAGGAAAGTCAAGAGACCCAGTACTTC. Translation gives CSVEPQESQETQYF. Filled out from reference TRBV29-1 and TRBJ2-5, the complete variable domain reads SAVISQKPSRDICQRGTSLTIQCQVDSQVTMMFWYRQQPGQSLTLIATANQGSEATYESGFVIDKFPISRPNLTFSTLTVSNMSPEDSSIYLCSVEPQESQETQYFGPGTRLLVL.

A few counts support this clone. The chain couples TRBV20-1 to TRBJ1-1; a possible D gene is TRBD1 (5 bases). In germline, CDR1 is DFQATT, CDR2 SNEGSKA (reference sequence). V was shortened by 6 bases and J by 4 bases, with 9 bases between the two germline ends. The CDR3 sequence is 11 residues long. CDR3 nucleotides: TGCAGTGCCCTCACAGGCACTGAAGCTTTCTTT. Its translation is CSALTGTEAFF.

This clone was found once. V is TRBV5-1 and J is TRBJ1-1; D is uncertain. The ends were cut back, 4 bases at V and 5 bases at J, with 12 bases in the middle. This CDR3 comprises 13 residues. Germline V gene lookup returns CDR1 SGHRS and CDR2 YFSETQ. CDR3 sequence reads: CASSPPGATEAFF. In DNA, the CDR3 is TGCGCCAGCAGCCCCCCCGGAGCGACTGAAGCTTTCTTT. Together with reference TRBV5-1 and TRBJ1-1, the CDR3 gives the full variable domain: KAGVTQTPRYLIKTRGQQVTLSCSPISGHRSVSWYQQTPGQGLQFLFEYFSETQRNKGNFPGRFSGRQFSNSRSEMNVSTLELGDSALYLCASSPPGATEAFFGQGTRLTVV.

The chain combines TRBV7-8 with TRBJ1-2; TRBD1 might be the D (5 bases). The CDR3 extends over 16 amino acids. The V gene's germline CDR1 is SGHVS and CDR2 FQNEAQ. Trimming took off 0 bases at V and 0 bases at J, with 11 bases between the two ends. The chain's CDR3 is CASSLAGQPTNYGYTF. The CDR3 DNA is TGTGCCAGCAGCTTAGCGGGGCAACCCACTAACTATGGCTACACCTTC.

V gene TRBV15 combines with J gene TRBJ1-4; D might be TRBD1 (6 bases). Germline V lookup: CDR1 LNHNV, CDR2 YYDKDF (reference sequence). Trimming shortened V by 0 bases and J by 8 bases, and 16 bases separated the two germline ends. The CDR3 runs 16 residues. The CDR3 reads CATSRDGGGVGEKLFF. CDR3 DNA sequence: TGTGCCACCAGCAGAGATGGAGGGGGAGTTGGGGAAAAACTGTTTTTT.

The V call is TRBV6-6, the J call TRBJ1-1; D gene ambiguous. Per the germline V gene, CDR1 is MNHNY and CDR2 is SVGAGI (reference sequence). V was clipped by 2 bases and J by 1 base, with 14 bases between them. CDR3 size: 16 residues. The CDR3 loop reads CASSYPVKGGNTEAFF. CDR3 coding DNA: TGTGCCAGCAGTTACCCCGTGAAGGGCGGGAACACTGAAGCTTTCTTT.

This chain uses TRBV28 with TRBJ1-5; the D is unclear. This CDR3 spans 12 amino acids. Trimming shortened V by 6 bases and J by 7 bases, and 10 bases separated the two germline ends. Germline V gives CDR1 MDHEN, CDR2 SYDVKM. For the CDR3, the DNA is TGTGCCAGCAGCCTCTTTCAACAGCCCCAGCATTTT. Protein sequence: CASSLFQQPQHF.

The sample holds a few counts of this clone. V usage is TRBV6-6 and J usage is TRBJ1-5; D gene unclear. The germline V gene has CDR1 MNHNY and CDR2 SVGAGI (reference sequence). V was shortened by 7 bases and J by 5 bases, with 12 bases between the two germline ends. The CDR3 sequence is 13 residues long. The CDR3 reads CASTSFRDQPQHF. In DNA, the CDR3 is TGTGCCAGCACCTCATTTAGGGATCAGCCCCAGCATTTT.

V and J are TRBV6-5 and TRBJ2-7, with D hard to call. Germline CDR1 MNHEY, CDR2 SVGAGI. Trimming removed 4 bases from V and 2 bases from J, with 12 bases in between. This CDR3 region has 14 residues. Here the CDR3 reads CASSSRVQPYEQYF. The CDR3, as DNA: TGTGCCAGCAGTTCCCGGGTCCAACCCTACGAGCAGTACTTC.

The rearrangement joins TRBV6-5 to TRBJ2-7; possibly TRBD1 or TRBD2 for D (5 bases each). CDR3 length equals 13 residues. V dropped 1 base and J dropped 6 bases, with 10 bases sitting between them. Germline CDR1 MNHEY, CDR2 SVGAGI. CDR3 protein: CASSYWDGGEQYF. As DNA, the CDR3 is TGTGCCAGCAGTTACTGGGACGGAGGCGAGCAGTACTTC.